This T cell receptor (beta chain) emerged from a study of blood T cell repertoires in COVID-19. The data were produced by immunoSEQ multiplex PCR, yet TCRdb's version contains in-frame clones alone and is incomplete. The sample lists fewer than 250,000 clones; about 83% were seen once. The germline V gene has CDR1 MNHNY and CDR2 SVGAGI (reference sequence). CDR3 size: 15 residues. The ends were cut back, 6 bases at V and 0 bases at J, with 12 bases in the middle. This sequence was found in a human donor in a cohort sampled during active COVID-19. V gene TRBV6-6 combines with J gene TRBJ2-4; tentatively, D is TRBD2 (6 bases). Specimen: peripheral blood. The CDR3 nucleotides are TGTGCCAGCAGCCTAGCGAATCTAGCCAAAAACATTCAGTACTTC. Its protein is CASSLANLAKNIQYF.